Shown below are 14 T cell receptor beta chains from a single sample sequenced in a study of T cell responses to AZD1222 COVID-19 vaccine. Here immunoSEQ multiplex PCR was the method, and the copy in TCRdb shows in-frame clones only, minus some. The sample holds roughly 80,000 clones; 80% to 85% are singletons and the top ten take around 3%. Sample: peripheral blood, taken on day 0 of AZD1222 vaccination. Every receptor here comes from an adult in good health.

This clone was seen a few times. The chain carries TRBV19 and TRBJ2-1; the match to TRBD2 covers 7 bases. CDR3 size: 15 residues. Trimming cost V 7 bases and J 7 bases; bases outside gene matches: 13. In germline, CDR1 is LNHDA, CDR2 SQIVND (reference sequence). The CDR3, as DNA: TGTGCCAGTACCGACCCCGGAGCGGGATTTAATGAGCAGTTCTTC. The encoded protein is CASTDPGAGFNEQFF.

This chain joins TRBV7-2 and TRBJ2-5; 14 bases line up with TRBD2. CDR3 length equals 16 residues. J lost 4 bases, V lost 5 bases, and 6 bases had no gene match. Germline-derived CDR1 and CDR2 are SGHTA and FQGNSA. CDR3 protein: CASSVGTSGRTETQYF. The CDR3 DNA follows: TGTGCCAGCAGCGTTGGGACTAGCGGGAGAACAGAGACCCAGTACTTC.

CDR3: CASRLATGELFF. The CDR3 bases are TGCGCCAGCAGACTAGCGACCGGGGAGCTGTTTTTT. V gene TRBV5-1 combines with J gene TRBJ2-2; 7 positions agree with TRBD2. The CDR3 has 12 amino acids. Germline V gene lookup returns CDR1 SGHRS and CDR2 YFSETQ. V shed 5 bases and J 5 bases; nucleotides not matched to a gene: 0.

J is TRBJ2-3 and V is TRBV4-3, with D perhaps matching TRBD2 (6 bases). CDR1 LGHNA and CDR2 YSLEER come from the germline V gene. V was trimmed by 0 bases and J by 0 bases, leaving 10 bases between them. The CDR3 length is 16 residues. Here the CDR3 reads CASSQDSGVSTDTQYF. The CDR3 DNA follows: TGCGCCAGCAGCCAAGATTCGGGGGTGAGCACAGATACGCAGTATTTT.

This clone was observed a few times. The V gene is TRBV7-2, the J gene TRBJ2-1; possible D gene TRBD2, 6 bases. CDR1 SGHTA and CDR2 FQGNSA come from the germline V gene. The CDR3 runs to 16 residues. Trimming pared 6 bases from V and 5 bases from J, leaving 20 bases between. The CDR3 DNA is TGTGCCAGCAGTTCAAGGGAGGCCCGTGTTCACAATGAGCAGTTCTTC. This sequence encodes CASSSREARVHNEQFF.

This chain joins TRBV27 and TRBJ1-5; D perhaps matches TRBD1 (6 bases). V lost 3 bases to trimming and J lost 2 bases, with 11 bases between them. This CDR3 region has 15 residues. Germline V gene sequence: CDR1 MNHEY, CDR2 SMNVEV (reference sequence). The CDR3 here is CASSFAPGGNQPQHF. As DNA, the CDR3 is TGTGCCAGCAGTTTTGCCCCAGGGGGCAATCAGCCCCAGCATTTT.

CDR3 coding DNA: TGTGCCAGCAGATACCGGGACAAAGTCTATGGCTACACCTTC. Translation gives CASRYRDKVYGYTF. The J gene is TRBJ1-2, the V gene TRBV25-1; a weak D match, TRBD1 (6 bases). The germline CDR1 and CDR2 sequences are MGHDK and SYGVNS. The CDR3 extends over 14 amino acids. Trimming took 6 bases from V and 4 from J, leaving 15 bases between them.

The chain recombines TRBV10-3 with TRBJ1-5, with D unclear. Germline CDR1 is ENHRY and CDR2 is SYGVKD. The CDR3 sequence is 13 residues long. Trimming removed 0 bases at V and 5 bases at J, with 5 bases between. CDR3 nucleotides: TGTGCCATCAGTGAGTCGGAAGATCAGCCCCAGCATTTT. Translation: CAISESEDQPQHF.

The chain couples TRBV5-1 to TRBJ2-2; perhaps D is TRBD1 or TRBD2 (6 bases each). The CDR3 has 16 amino acids. V gave up 4 bases and J gave up 2 bases, with 15 bases separating them. Germline CDR1 and CDR2: SGHRS and YFSETQ. For the CDR3, the DNA is TGCGCCAGCAGCGGGGGGCCAGGGGTTAACACCGGGGAGCTGTTTTTT. This gives the protein CASSGGPGVNTGELFF.

This rearrangement joins TRBV5-6 to TRBJ1-2, with 8 bases identical to TRBD1. Germline V gene data show CDR1 as SGHDT and CDR2 as YYEEEE. Unmatched junction bases numbered 4, after V lost 2 bases and J lost 4 bases. This CDR3 comprises 14 residues. CDR3 residues: CASSFRDRPYGYTF. DNA for the CDR3: TGTGCCAGCAGCTTCCGGGACAGGCCCTATGGCTACACCTTC.

V gene TRBV7-6 combines with J gene TRBJ1-1; 7 bases are a match to TRBD1. V was clipped by 4 bases and J by 6 bases; unmatched bases: 11. The CDR3 loop spans 15 amino acids. Germline CDR1 SGHVS, CDR2 FNYEAQ. The CDR3 DNA sequence: TGTGCCAGCAGCTCCCGACAGGGTGGCACTGCTGAAGCTTTCTTT. This encodes CASSSRQGGTAEAFF.

The rearrangement links TRBV7-9 to TRBJ2-2; TRBD2 is a possible D gene (6 bases). Germline values: CDR1 SEHNR, CDR2 FQNEAQ (reference sequence). CDR3 length equals 14 residues. The V end lost 8 bases, the J end lost 0 bases, and 10 bases lay between the germline ends. The CDR3 DNA follows: TGTGCCAGCGAGGCGGGAACGAACACCGGGGAGCTGTTTTTT. It translates to CASEAGTNTGELFF.

CDR3 in DNA: TGTGCCAGCAGGCCTCCTAGGGCTAGGGGCACAGATACGCAGTATTTT. Its translation is CASRPPRARGTDTQYF. This sequence joins TRBV27 and TRBJ2-3; the D is unclear. Per the germline V gene, CDR1 is MNHEY and CDR2 is SMNVEV (reference sequence). The CDR3 runs 16 residues. V was clipped by 6 bases and J by 1 base, with 17 bases between them.

The chain carries TRBV12-3 or TRBV12-4 and TRBJ2-7, with D unresolved. V lost 1 base and J 3 bases, leaving 1 base between the germline ends. CDR3 length: 11 residues. The DNA of the CDR3 is TGTGCCAGCAGTTTAGGCTACGAGCAGTACTTC. Its protein is CASSLGYEQYF.